This passage covers 18 T cell receptor beta chains from one sample sequenced in a study of response to subunit inactivated influenza vaccine. In TCRdb, the RT-PCR reads were re-called with MiXCR into one record per CDR3 protein. Among hundreds of thousands of distinct CDR3 sequences, roughly 11% were seen once, and the ten largest hold roughly 12%. The source material was PBMCs from blood, sampled 40 to 50 days after vaccination. Source of these receptors: a man aged 45-60 years who received an inactivated influenza vaccine.

The chain recombines TRBV6-5 with TRBJ1-6; D possibly corresponds to TRBD1 (5 bases). The CDR3 is 15 amino acids. The germline V gene encodes CDR1 MNHEY and CDR2 SVGAGI. V shed 0 bases and J shed 8 bases, with 11 bases lying between them. The CDR3: CASSYSFGGYSPLHF. The CDR3 nucleotides are TGTGCCAGCAGTTACTCGTTCGGGGGTTATTCACCCCTCCACTTT.

V and J are TRBV11-2 and TRBJ2-6; TRBD2 matches 15 bases. The CDR3 loop spans 19 amino acids. Unmatched junction bases numbered 5, after V lost 2 bases and J lost 3 bases. Germline V gene lookup returns CDR1 SGHAT and CDR2 FQNNGV. This CDR3 is CASSLQGLAGGYGANVLTF. The CDR3 coding sequence is TGTGCCAGCAGCTTACAGGGACTAGCGGGAGGATATGGGGCCAACGTCCTGACTTTC. The whole variable domain, filled in from reference TRBV11-2 and TRBJ2-6, reads EAGVAQSPRYKIIEKRQSVAFWCNPISGHATLYWYQQILGQGPKLLIQFQNNGVVDDSQLPKDRFSAERLKGVDSTLKIQPAKLEDSAVYLCASSLQGLAGGYGANVLTFGAGSRLTVL.

This clonotype was seen many times. V and J are TRBV29-1 and TRBJ2-3; D might be TRBD1 (6 bases). The CDR3 extends over 14 amino acids. Trimming took 8 bases from V and 1 from J, leaving 16 bases between them. From germline, CDR1 is SQVTM and CDR2 ANQGSEA. The CDR3 region is CSLKEAGGTDTQYF. CDR3 DNA: TGCAGCCTCAAGGAGGCAGGGGGCACAGATACGCAGTATTTT.

This clonotype showed up many times. The rearrangement joins TRBV25-1 to TRBJ2-7; D is undetermined. V lost 1 base and J 4 bases, leaving 8 bases between the germline ends. The length of the CDR3 is 13 residues. Per the germline V gene, CDR1 is MGHDK and CDR2 is SYGVNS. The CDR3 loop is CASSEFGVYEQYF. The DNA for the CDR3 is TGTGCCAGCAGTGAATTTGGGGTTTACGAGCAGTACTTC.

This chain links TRBV5-1 with TRBJ2-7, with 9 bases matching TRBD2. J was trimmed by 6 bases and V by 0 bases; bases with no gene match: 10. Looked up from germline, CDR1 is SGHRS and CDR2 is YFSETQ. This CDR3 region has 16 residues. CDR3 protein: CASSLDARLAEGEQYF. In DNA, the CDR3 is TGCGCCAGCAGCTTGGACGCGAGACTAGCGGAGGGCGAGCAGTACTTC.

This clonotype was counted at least ten times. The chain carries TRBV7-2 and TRBJ2-1, with D perhaps matching TRBD1 (5 bases). Per germline, CDR1 SGHTA and CDR2 FQGNSA. V dropped 1 base and J dropped 3 bases, with 13 bases sitting between them. CDR3 size: 16 residues. The CDR3 nucleotides read TGTGCCAGCAGCTTAGGCGCAGGGCTTGTCTACAATGAGCAGTTCTTC. Translated: CASSLGAGLVYNEQFF.

This rearrangement joins TRBV14 to TRBJ2-1; D unclear. V was cut by 0 bases and J by 3 bases, with 12 bases left in between. The length of the CDR3 is 16 residues. Germline CDR1 is SGHDN and CDR2 is FVKESK. The chain's CDR3 is CASSQEGRIYYNEQFF. The CDR3 DNA sequence: TGTGCCAGCAGCCAAGAGGGCAGGATTTACTACAATGAGCAGTTCTTC. The variable domain in full, completed from reference TRBV14 and TRBJ2-1, reads EAGVTQFPSHSVIEKGQTVTLRCDPISGHDNLYWYRRVMGKEIKFLLHFVKESKQDESGMPNNRFLAERTGGTYSTLKVQPAELEDSGVYFCASSQEGRIYYNEQFFGPGTRLTVL.

This clonotype has just a few counts. The CDR3 bases are TGTGCCAGCAGCTTCGGGCCGACGGAGACCTACGAGCAGTACTTC. Amino acid sequence: CASSFGPTETYEQYF. The rearrangement links TRBV5-6 to TRBJ2-7; D is uncertain. The V gene's germline CDR1 is SGHDT and CDR2 YYEEEE. Trimming took off 2 bases at V and 2 bases at J, with 14 bases between the two ends. The CDR3 has 15 amino acids.

Notes on this clonotype: The junction and the germline gene differ at one end; a read error may be behind it. V usage is TRBV3-1 and J usage is TRBJ2-3; the match to TRBD2 covers 13 bases. This CDR3 is built from 18 residues. Looked up from germline, CDR1 is LGHDT and CDR2 is YNNKEL (reference sequence). DNA of the CDR3: TGTGCCAGCAGCCCCACGGGACTAGCGGGACATAGCAAAGATACGCAGTATTTT. Amino acid sequence: CASSPTGLAGHSKDTQYF.

This chain uses TRBV5-1 with TRBJ1-5; tentatively, D is TRBD1 (5 bases). This CDR3 is 14 amino acids long. The germline V gene encodes CDR1 SGHRS and CDR2 YFSETQ. Trimming removed 0 bases from V and 4 bases from J, with 8 bases in between. CDR3 sequence: CASSLGTNNQPQHF. CDR3 nucleotide sequence: TGCGCCAGCAGCTTGGGGACAAATAATCAGCCCCAGCATTTT.

This clonotype appeared a few times. This chain joins TRBV20-1 and TRBJ2-3, with TRBD2 matching over 9 bases. Trimming cost V 4 bases and J 0 bases; bases outside gene matches: 2. Germline V gene data show CDR1 as DFQATT and CDR2 as SNEGSKA (reference sequence). The CDR3 has 14 residues. The CDR3 here is CSATSGKSTDTQYF. CDR3 nucleotide sequence: TGCAGTGCTACTAGCGGGAAGAGCACAGATACGCAGTATTTT.

This chain links TRBV14 with TRBJ2-5; D gene uncertain. The germline V gene has CDR1 SGHDN and CDR2 FVKESK. V was cut by 0 bases and J by 5 bases, with 7 bases left in between. The CDR3 has 13 residues. The CDR3 nucleotides read TGTGCCAGCAGCCAAGATTCCTGGGAGACCCAGTACTTC. This translates into CASSQDSWETQYF.

The chain combines TRBV7-2 with TRBJ1-5; 7 nucleotides line up with TRBD1. This CDR3 region has 14 residues. Germline V gene data show CDR1 as SGHTA and CDR2 as FQGNSA. V shed 2 bases, J shed 7 bases, and the junction held 5 bases outside the gene matches. The CDR3 loop is CASSLTTGRQPQHF. The CDR3 DNA sequence: TGTGCCAGCAGCTTAACGACAGGGCGGCAGCCCCAGCATTTT.

There are a few counts of this clonotype. The chain carries TRBV20-1 and TRBJ2-3; 7 bases are a match to TRBD2. This CDR3 region has 14 residues. Germline V gene data show CDR1 as DFQATT and CDR2 as SNEGSKA (reference sequence). Trimming cost V 4 bases and J 2 bases; bases outside gene matches: 6. Written as DNA, the CDR3 is TGCAGTGCTACTGCGGGGGAAATCACAGATACGCAGTATTTT. As protein: CSATAGEITDTQYF.

The J gene is TRBJ2-2, the V gene TRBV24-1, with 10 bases fitting TRBD1. Trimming at V came to 6 bases and at J to 4 bases, leaving 4 bases not matched to a gene. CDR1 is KGHDR, CDR2 SFDVKD, per germline. The CDR3 runs 15 residues. For the CDR3, the DNA is TGTGCCACCAGTCGACAGGGGGCGAGCACCGGGGAGCTGTTTTTT. Translation: CATSRQGASTGELFF.

The table lists this clonotype with a few counts. The CDR3 nucleotides read TGTGCCAGCAGCCGGACTAGCGGGAGGGGTGAAGACACCGGGGAGCTGTTTTTT. This sequence encodes CASSRTSGRGEDTGELFF. The chain recombines TRBV5-6 with TRBJ2-2, with 15 bases matching TRBD2. V shed 4 bases and J 3 bases; nucleotides not matched to a gene: 7. CDR3 length equals 18 residues. The germline V gene encodes CDR1 SGHDT and CDR2 YYEEEE.

The V and J genes are TRBV4-2 and TRBJ2-7, with D perhaps TRBD2 (6 bases). The CDR3 sequence is 15 residues long. The germline V and J ends were trimmed by 1 base and 3 bases, with 13 bases remaining between them. Germline V lookup: CDR1 LGHNA, CDR2 YNFKEQ. The CDR3 loop reads CASSQAPGENYEQYF. The CDR3 DNA sequence: TGTGCCAGCAGCCAAGCGCCGGGGGAAAACTACGAGCAGTACTTC.

This rearrangement joins TRBV7-9 to TRBJ2-3; D ambiguous. Between the trimmed V and J ends, which lost 7 bases and 2 bases, there was a span of 10 bases. The CDR3 contains 13 residues. Germline V lookup: CDR1 SEHNR, CDR2 FQNEAQ (reference sequence). The CDR3 loop is CASTLYDTDTQYF. The CDR3 DNA sequence: TGTGCCAGCACCCTCTACGACACAGATACGCAGTATTTT.